The 7 T cell receptor beta chains below were found in one sample sequenced in a study of blood T cell repertoires in COVID-19. Assay: immunoSEQ multiplex PCR; the TCRdb copy retains only in-frame clones and omits some. This sample has hundreds of thousands of clones, with 85% to 90% found just once. Sequenced input: peripheral blood. These receptors were taken from a woman between 45 and 65 years old with COVID-19, enrolled during active disease.

The chain is built from TRBV3-1 (or the pseudogene TRBV3-2) and TRBJ2-5, with D possibly TRBD2 on 5 matching bases. Trimming cost V 1 base and J 7 bases, with 22 bases left between them. The CDR3 loop spans 17 amino acids. Germline V gene data show CDR1 as LGHDT and CDR2 as YNNKEL (reference sequence). Here the CDR3 DNA reads TGTGCCAGCAGCCAAGTCGATGGCGGAGGAGAGATCCGGACCCAGTACTTC. Protein sequence: CASSQVDGGGEIRTQYF.

CDR3 coding DNA: TGTGCCAGCAGCTTGGATTACCGGTGGTCGTACGAGCAGTACTTC. Translating gives CASSLDYRWSYEQYF. The chain couples TRBV5-5 to TRBJ2-7; no clear D. The V gene lost 0 bases and the J gene lost 4 bases, with 14 bases spanning the gap. Looked up from germline, CDR1 is SGHKS and CDR2 is YYEKEE (reference sequence). This CDR3 has 15 amino acids.

This clone occurred a few times. The genes are TRBV19 and TRBJ2-2, with D possibly TRBD2 on 5 matching bases. Germline CDR1 reads LNHDA; CDR2 reads SQIVND (reference sequence). The CDR3 is made up of 14 amino acids. Trimming stripped 9 bases from V and 2 bases from J, with 13 bases between. The CDR3 protein is CASARTSNTGELFF. CDR3 bases: TGTGCCAGCGCTCGGACTTCTAACACCGGGGAGCTGTTTTTT.

This chain joins TRBV7-2 and TRBJ2-1; 8 bases match TRBD1. The CDR3 is 15 amino acids. Trimming took 5 bases from V and 5 from J; bases not matched to a gene: 8. Germline V gives CDR1 SGHTA, CDR2 FQGNSA. This chain's CDR3 is CASSHDRGGNNEQFF. CDR3 nucleotide sequence: TGTGCCAGCAGCCACGACAGGGGAGGTAACAATGAGCAGTTCTTC. The variable domain in full, with the rest retrieved from reference TRBV7-2 and TRBJ2-1, is GAGVSQSPSNKVTEKGKDVELRCDPISGHTALYWYRQSLGQGLEFLIYFQGNSAPDKSGLPSDRFSAERTGGSVSTLTIQRTQQEDSAVYLCASSHDRGGNNEQFFGPGTRLTVL.

This chain uses TRBV3-1 (or the pseudogene TRBV3-2) with TRBJ2-1; D remains unclear. The CDR3 is 13 amino acids. V dropped 5 bases and J dropped 8 bases, with 13 bases sitting between them. Germline V gene lookup returns CDR1 LGHDT and CDR2 YNNKEL (reference sequence). CDR3 residues: CASSRMSFDEQFF. DNA for the CDR3: TGTGCCAGCAGCAGAATGAGCTTCGATGAGCAGTTCTTC.

The chain links TRBV4-1 to TRBJ1-3; D unclear. Looked up from germline, CDR1 is MGHRA and CDR2 is YSYEKL. Between the trimmed V and J ends, which lost 0 bases and 0 bases, there was a span of 3 bases. The CDR3 totals 14 residues. The CDR3 nucleotides are TGCGCCAGCAGCCAAGACAACTCTGGAAACACCATATATTTT. Translated: CASSQDNSGNTIYF.

The chain employs TRBV7-2 and TRBJ2-6; possibly TRBD1 for D (5 bases). The V gene's germline CDR1 is SGHTA and CDR2 FQGNSA. Trimming stripped 7 bases from V and 0 bases from J, with 7 bases between. The CDR3 length is 14 residues. CDR3 amino acids: CASKGVSGANVLTF. CDR3 DNA: TGTGCCAGCAAAGGGGTCTCTGGGGCCAACGTCCTGACTTTC.